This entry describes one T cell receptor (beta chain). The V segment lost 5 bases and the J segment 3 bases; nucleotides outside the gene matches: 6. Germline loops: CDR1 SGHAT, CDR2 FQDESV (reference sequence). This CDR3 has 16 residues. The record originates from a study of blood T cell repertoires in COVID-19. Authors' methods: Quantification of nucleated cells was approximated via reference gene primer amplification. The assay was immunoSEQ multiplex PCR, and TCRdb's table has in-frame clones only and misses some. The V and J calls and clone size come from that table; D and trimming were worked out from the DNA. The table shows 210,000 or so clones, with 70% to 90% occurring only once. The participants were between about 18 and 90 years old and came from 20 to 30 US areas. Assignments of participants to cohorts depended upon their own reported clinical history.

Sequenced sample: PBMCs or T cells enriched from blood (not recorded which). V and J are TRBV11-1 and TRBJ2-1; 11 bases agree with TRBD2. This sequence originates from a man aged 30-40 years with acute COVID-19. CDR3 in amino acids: CASSPWTSGLYNEQFF. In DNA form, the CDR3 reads TGTGCCAGCAGCCCCTGGACTAGCGGGCTCTACAATGAGCAGTTCTTC.